Listed below are T cell receptor beta chains from one sample, sequenced in a study of preoperative IRX-2 immunotherapy in early breast cancer. The method was immunoSEQ multiplex PCR; TCRdb's version includes in-frame clones alone and lacks a portion of them. This table has 30,000 to 35,000 clones, roughly 87% appearing once. The source material was lymph node tissue, sampled from a patient treated with IRX-2 immunotherapy. The receptors stem from a human donor with breast cancer. The CDR3 runs from the conserved cysteine through the conserved F or W. The order of the fields is V gene, D gene, clone size, J gene, CDR3 DNA, CDR3 protein. The D gene is left open where the match is weak. Size is stated for part of the rows, as once, few or many counts, or as a class when the clone is expanded.

TRBV1	.	.	TRBJ2-2	TGCGCCAGCAGCCTCGCGGGAGGAGACACCGGGGAGCTGTTTTTT	CASSLAGGDTGELFF
TRBV12-5	TRBD2	.	TRBJ2-1	TGTGCTAGTGGCCCCGGGGGGGGACCTTGGGGCTACAATGAGCAGTTCTTC	CASGPGGGPWGYNEQFF
TRBV6-8	.	.	TRBJ2-7	TGTGCCAGCAGCCGCACCCGGTCTGCCTACGAGCAGTACTTC	CASSRTRSAYEQYF
TRBV6-8	TRBD1	.	TRBJ2-7	TGTGCCAGCAGTGAGCCGCGACAGGGGGCTTTAACTAGACTGCACGAGCAGTACTTC	CASSEPRQGALTRLHEQYF
TRBV19	.	.	TRBJ1-1	TGTGCCAGTAGCCCCCCTGGCGATCCCGAAGCTTTCTTT	CASSPPGDPEAFF
TRBV7-1	.	.	TRBJ2-1	TGTGCCAGCAGCTTAGGCAGGGAGAGGGAGCAGTTCTTC	CASSLGREREQFF
TRBV19	TRBD2	.	TRBJ2-1	TGTGCCAGTAGTATTCACACTAGCGGGAGCAATGAGCAGTTCTTC	CASSIHTSGSNEQFF
TRBV28	.	.	TRBJ1-1	TGTGCCAGCAACAGACAGTCCTACACTGAAGCTTTCTTT	CASNRQSYTEAFF
TRBV28	.	.	TRBJ1-2	TGTGCCAGCAGTTCCCAGGGAGGGGATGGCTACACCTTC	CASSSQGGDGYTF
TRBV19	.	.	TRBJ1-4	TGTGCCAGTAGTCCCTCTGGGGCAACTAATGAAAAACTGTTTTTT	CASSPSGATNEKLFF
TRBV5-1	.	.	TRBJ1-3	TGCGCCAGCAGCTTGGGGGGACTCGATGGCGGAAACACCATATATTTT	CASSLGGLDGGNTIYF
TRBV18	TRBD2	few	TRBJ2-1	TGTGCCAGCTCACCAAGTTTAGCGGGAGGGACCAATGAGCAGTTCTTC	CASSPSLAGGTNEQFF
TRBV28	.	.	TRBJ2-3	TGTGCCAGCAGTTTAATGAGGAGACGGACAGATACGCAGTATTTT	CASSLMRRRTDTQYF
TRBV6-8	.	.	TRBJ1-1	TGTGCCATCCAGAGGTGGAACACTGAAGCTTTCTTT	CAIQRWNTEAFF
TRBV18	.	.	TRBJ2-5	TGTGCCAGCTCACCAGGCCCAGGAGAGACCCAGTACTTC	CASSPGPGETQYF
TRBV6-7	.	.	TRBJ2-1	TGTGCCAGCACCACAGTCGGGGACTTCTACAATGAGCAGTTCTTC	CASTTVGDFYNEQFF
TRBV7-5	.	.	TRBJ1-5	TGTGCCAGCAGCCAGGGACAGGCGTATCAGCCCCAGCATTTT	CASSQGQAYQPQHF
TRBV19	TRBD1	.	TRBJ2-4	TGTGCCAGTAGTATTCCCGGGACAGGGAAAATCGGGATTCAGTACTTC	CASSIPGTGKIGIQYF
TRBV10-2	.	once	TRBJ1-5	TGCGCCAGCAGTGACAGGACGGAGCATCAGCCCCAGCATTTT	CASSDRTEHQPQHF
TRBV14	.	.	TRBJ1-3	TGTGCCAGCAGCCAAGTGGTGGGATCACTGGGAGGAAACACCATATATTTT	CASSQVVGSLGGNTIYF
TRBV7-7	.	.	TRBJ1-1	TGTGCCAGCAGCCAAGCTGCGACCCTAAAGTCGGTAGCTTTCTTT	CASSQAATLKSVAFF
TRBV6-8	.	.	TRBJ1-3	TGTGCCAGCAGTTACTCGTTCAGGGAATTTAGAAGTGGAAACACCATATATTTT	CASSYSFREFRSGNTIYF
TRBV14	.	few	TRBJ2-1	TGTGCCAGCAGCCAAGGTTTCGGGAAGTTCTACAATGAGCAGTTCTTC	CASSQGFGKFYNEQFF
TRBV6-1	.	.	TRBJ1-1	TGTGCCAGCAGTAAAGATGGGGGCACTGAAGCTTTCTTT	CASSKDGGTEAFF
TRBV29-1	TRBD1	.	TRBJ1-1	TGCAGCCCTGTGGGGACAGCGACGATTTACACTGAAGCTTTCTTT	CSPVGTATIYTEAFF
TRBV6-7	.	.	TRBJ1-1	TGTGCCAGCAGTTACAAGGGGGTTGGGAACACTGAAGCTTTCTTT	CASSYKGVGNTEAFF
TRBV14	.	.	TRBJ2-2	TGTGCCAGCAGCCAAGTGCGGGGTCCGTCGAACACCGGGGAGCTGTTTTTT	CASSQVRGPSNTGELFF
TRBV30	.	few	TRBJ2-7	TGTGCCTGGAGTAGGGCCAGGGGTCACGAGCAGTACTTC	CAWSRARGHEQYF
TRBV11-3	.	.	TRBJ2-7	TGTGCCAGCAGCTTGGCCGTACAGGGAATCTACGAGCAGTACTTC	CASSLAVQGIYEQYF
TRBV15	TRBD2	.	TRBJ2-1	TGTGCCACCAGCAGAGATAGACTAGCGGGGAATGAGCAGTTCTTC	CATSRDRLAGNEQFF
TRBV6-1	.	.	TRBJ2-3	TGTGCCAGCAGTGAAGACAGGGATACGCAGTATTTT	CASSEDRDTQYF
TRBV18	TRBD1	.	TRBJ2-7	TGTGCCAGCTCACCAACCAGGGGGTACGAGCAGTACTTC	CASSPTRGYEQYF
TRBV11-3	.	.	TRBJ2-2	TGTGCCAGCAGTCCCAGGGGGGGTGAGGACACCGGGGAGCTGTTTTTT	CASSPRGGEDTGELFF
TRBV7-4	.	.	TRBJ2-2	TGTGCCAGCAGCCTAAGTATGTGGTACACCGGGGAGCTGTTTTTT	CASSLSMWYTGELFF
TRBV6-8	TRBD1	few	TRBJ2-2	TGTGCCAGCAGTTACGACACAGGGGGTACTGGTAACACCGGGGAGCTGTTTTTT	CASSYDTGGTGNTGELFF
TRBV28	TRBD1	.	TRBJ2-7	TGTGCCAGCAGAGACAGGGTCCCCTACGAGCAGTACTTC	CASRDRVPYEQYF
TRBV6-8	.	.	TRBJ1-3	TGTGCCAGCAGTTACTCGAAACGCTCTGGAAACACCATATATTTT	CASSYSKRSGNTIYF
TRBV7-1	TRBD2	once	TRBJ2-2	TGTGCCAGCAGCTTAGAAGCGGGAGGGGAGCTGTTTTTT	CASSLEAGGELFF
TRBV15	TRBD1	.	TRBJ1-1	TGTGCCACCAGCAGGAGGGGGCGGGGGAACACTGAAGCTTTCTTT	CATSRRGRGNTEAFF